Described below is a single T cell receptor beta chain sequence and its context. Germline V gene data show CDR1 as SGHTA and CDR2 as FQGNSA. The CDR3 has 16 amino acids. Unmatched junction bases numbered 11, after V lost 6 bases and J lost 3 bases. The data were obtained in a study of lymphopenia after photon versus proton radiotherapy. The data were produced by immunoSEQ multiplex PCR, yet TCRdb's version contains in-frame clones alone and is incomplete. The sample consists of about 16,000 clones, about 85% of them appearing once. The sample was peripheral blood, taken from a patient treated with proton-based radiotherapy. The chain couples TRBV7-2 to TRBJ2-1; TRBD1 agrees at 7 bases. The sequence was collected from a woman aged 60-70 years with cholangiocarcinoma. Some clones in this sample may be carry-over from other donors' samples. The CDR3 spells CASSSDRAALYNEQFF. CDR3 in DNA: TGTGCCAGCAGTTCAGACAGGGCTGCTCTCTACAATGAGCAGTTCTTC. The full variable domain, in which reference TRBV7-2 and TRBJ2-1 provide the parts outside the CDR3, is GAGVSQSPSNKVTEKGKDVELRCDPISGHTALYWYRQSLGQGLEFLIYFQGNSAPDKSGLPSDRFSAERTGGSVSTLTIQRTQQEDSAVYLCASSSDRAALYNEQFFGPGTRLTVL.